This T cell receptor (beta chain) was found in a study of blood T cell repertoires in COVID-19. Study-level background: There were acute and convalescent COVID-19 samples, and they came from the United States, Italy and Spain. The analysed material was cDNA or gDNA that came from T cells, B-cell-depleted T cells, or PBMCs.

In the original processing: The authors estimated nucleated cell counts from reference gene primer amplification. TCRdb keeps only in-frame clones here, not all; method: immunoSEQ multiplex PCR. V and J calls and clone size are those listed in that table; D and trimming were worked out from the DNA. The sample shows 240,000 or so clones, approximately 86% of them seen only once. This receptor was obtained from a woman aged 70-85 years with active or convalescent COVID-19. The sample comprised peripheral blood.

The CDR3 region is CASSYGGQGTYEQYF. CDR3 nucleotide sequence: TGTGCCAGCAGTTACGGGGGACAGGGGACGTACGAGCAGTACTTC. The gene calls are TRBV6-5 and TRBJ2-7; 10 bases line up with TRBD1. CDR1 and CDR2 from the germline V gene are MNHEY and SVGAGI. After removal of 2 bases from V and 4 bases from J, the junction contained 5 bases not matched to a gene. This CDR3 contains 15 residues.